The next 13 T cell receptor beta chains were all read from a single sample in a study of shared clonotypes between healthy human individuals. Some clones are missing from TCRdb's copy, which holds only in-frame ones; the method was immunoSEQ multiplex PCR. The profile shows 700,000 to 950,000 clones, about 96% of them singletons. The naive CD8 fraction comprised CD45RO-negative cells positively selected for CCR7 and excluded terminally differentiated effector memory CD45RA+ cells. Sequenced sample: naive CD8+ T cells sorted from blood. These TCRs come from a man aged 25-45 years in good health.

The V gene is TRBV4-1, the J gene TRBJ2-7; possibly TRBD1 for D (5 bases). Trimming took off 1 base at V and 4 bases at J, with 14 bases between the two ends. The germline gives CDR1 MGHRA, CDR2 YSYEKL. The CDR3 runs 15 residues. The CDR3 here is CASSQGTPEIYEQYF. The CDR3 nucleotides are TGCGCCAGCAGCCAAGGGACACCAGAGATTTACGAGCAGTACTTC.

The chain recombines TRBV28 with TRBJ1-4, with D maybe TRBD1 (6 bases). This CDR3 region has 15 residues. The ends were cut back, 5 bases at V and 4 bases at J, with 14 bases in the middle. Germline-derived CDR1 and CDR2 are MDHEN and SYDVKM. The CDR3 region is CASSQGQTLNEKLFF. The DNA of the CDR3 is TGTGCCAGCAGTCAAGGACAGACCCTTAATGAAAAACTGTTTTTT.

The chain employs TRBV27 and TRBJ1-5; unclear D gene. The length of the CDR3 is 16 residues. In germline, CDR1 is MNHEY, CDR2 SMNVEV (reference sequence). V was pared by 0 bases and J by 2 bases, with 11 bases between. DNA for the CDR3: TGTGCCAGCAGTTTATCGCAGGATTTGGGCAATCAGCCCCAGCATTTT. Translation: CASSLSQDLGNQPQHF.

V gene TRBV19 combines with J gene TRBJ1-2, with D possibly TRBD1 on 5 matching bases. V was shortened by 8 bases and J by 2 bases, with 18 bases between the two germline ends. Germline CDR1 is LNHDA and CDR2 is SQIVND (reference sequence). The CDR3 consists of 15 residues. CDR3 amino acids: CASRIRDGLNYGYTF. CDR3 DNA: TGTGCCAGTCGAATCCGGGACGGGTTGAACTATGGCTACACCTTC. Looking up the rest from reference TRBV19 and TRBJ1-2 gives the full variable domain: DGGITQSPKYLFRKEGQNVTLSCEQNLNHDAMYWYRQDPGQGLRLIYYSQIVNDFQKGDIAEGYSVSREKKESFPLTVTSAQKNPTAFYLCASRIRDGLNYGYTFGSGTRLTVV.

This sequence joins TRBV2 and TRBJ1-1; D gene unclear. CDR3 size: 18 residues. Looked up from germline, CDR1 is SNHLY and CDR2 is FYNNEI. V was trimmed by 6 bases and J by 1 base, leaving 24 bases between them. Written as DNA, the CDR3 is TGTGCCAGCAGCCAGAGCCCAGGTACAATGACGGGGAACACTGAAGCTTTCTTT. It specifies CASSQSPGTMTGNTEAFF.

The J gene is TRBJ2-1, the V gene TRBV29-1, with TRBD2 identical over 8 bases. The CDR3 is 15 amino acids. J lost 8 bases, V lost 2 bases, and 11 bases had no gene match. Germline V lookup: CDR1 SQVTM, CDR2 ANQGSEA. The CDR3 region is CSVEQPERETYEQFF. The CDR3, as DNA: TGCAGCGTTGAACAGCCGGAGCGGGAGACCTATGAGCAGTTCTTC.

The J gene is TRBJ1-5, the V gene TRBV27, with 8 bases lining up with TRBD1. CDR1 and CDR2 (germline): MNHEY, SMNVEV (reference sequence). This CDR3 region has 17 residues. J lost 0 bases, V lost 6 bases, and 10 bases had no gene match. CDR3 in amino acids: CASRQGTGGYSNQPQHF. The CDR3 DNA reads TGTGCCAGCAGACAGGGAACAGGGGGATATAGCAATCAGCCCCAGCATTTT.

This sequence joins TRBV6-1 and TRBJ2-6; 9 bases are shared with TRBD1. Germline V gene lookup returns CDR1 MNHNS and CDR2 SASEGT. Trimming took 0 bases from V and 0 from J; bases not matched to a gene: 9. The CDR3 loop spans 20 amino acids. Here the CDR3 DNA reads TGTGCCAGCAGTGAAGCGCAGGGGACAGGGTCCTTCTCTGGGGCCAACGTCCTGACTTTC. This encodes CASSEAQGTGSFSGANVLTF.

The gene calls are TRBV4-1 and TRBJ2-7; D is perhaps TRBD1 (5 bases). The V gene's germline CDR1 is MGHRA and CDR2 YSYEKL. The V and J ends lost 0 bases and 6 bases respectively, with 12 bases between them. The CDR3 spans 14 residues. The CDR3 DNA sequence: TGCGCCAGCAGCCAAGAAATGGGGCCGAGCGAGCAGTACTTC. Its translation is CASSQEMGPSEQYF.

The CDR3 bases are TGTGCCAGCAGAGCCGGACAGGGGGGAAGGGAGACCCAGTACTTC. As protein: CASRAGQGGRETQYF. The chain carries TRBV2 and TRBJ2-5; 10 positions match TRBD1. V shed 6 bases and J 5 bases; nucleotides not matched to a gene: 9. CDR3 length: 15 residues. Germline lookup yields CDR1 SNHLY and CDR2 FYNNEI.

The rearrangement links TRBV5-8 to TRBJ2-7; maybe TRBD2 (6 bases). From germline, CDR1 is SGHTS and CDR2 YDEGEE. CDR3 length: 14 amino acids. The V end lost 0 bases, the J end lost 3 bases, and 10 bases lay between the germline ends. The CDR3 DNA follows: TGTGCCAGCAGCTTGGAGGGGACTTACTACGAGCAGTACTTC. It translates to CASSLEGTYYEQYF. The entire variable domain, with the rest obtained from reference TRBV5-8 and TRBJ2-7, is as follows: EAGVTQSPTHLIKTRGQQATLRCSPISGHTSVYWYQQALGLGLQFLLWYDEGEERNRGNFPPRFSGRQFPNYSSELNVNALELEDSALYLCASSLEGTYYEQYFGPGTRLTVT.

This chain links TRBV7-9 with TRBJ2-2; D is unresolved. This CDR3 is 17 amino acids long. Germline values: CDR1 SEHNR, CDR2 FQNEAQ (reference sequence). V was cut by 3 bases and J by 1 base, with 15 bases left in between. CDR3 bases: TGTGCCAGCAGCTTCCCGCTCGCGACTCAGAACACCGGGGAGCTGTTTTTT. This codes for CASSFPLATQNTGELFF.

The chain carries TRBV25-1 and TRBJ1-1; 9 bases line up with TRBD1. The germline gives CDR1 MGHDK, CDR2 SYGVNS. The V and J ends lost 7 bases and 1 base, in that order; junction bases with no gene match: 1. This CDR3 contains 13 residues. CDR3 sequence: CASTGQGNTEAFF. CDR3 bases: TGTGCCAGCACGGGACAGGGGAACACTGAAGCTTTCTTT.